This TCR beta chain came from a study of T-cell reconstitution after alpha-beta-depleted transplantation in children. Findings and caveats of the study: There were reportedly several hundred expanded graft clones from which alpha-beta T cells came about two months after transplant.

The TCRbeta library incorporated unique molecular identifiers. A single record per CDR3 protein comes from TCRdb applying MiXCR to the PCR reads. The sample has 100,000 to 130,000 distinct CDR3 sequences; almost 6.5% are singletons. This clonotype was found many times. Its antigen is unidentified. The CDR3 spans 12 residues. The V end was cut by 5 bases, the J end by 7 bases, with 9 bases between. Looked up from germline, CDR1 is MNHEY and CDR2 is SVGAGI. The chain carries TRBV6-5 and TRBJ1-3; D gene unclear. The specimen comprised PBMCs, mostly from graft donor cells, sampled 360 days after TCRalphabeta/CD19-depleted stem cell transplant. This receptor was taken from a male patient between 2 and 10 years old who had a stem cell transplant for acute lymphoblastic leukemia, so the T cells may come from the graft donor. The CDR3 region is CASSLNGNTIYF. CDR3 coding DNA: TGTGCCAGCAGTCTGAATGGGAACACCATATATTTT.